Below are 4 T cell receptor beta chains sequenced from a single sample in a study of CD8+ T cells in alopecia areata. Extracted from the samples, RNA was reverse transcribed into cDNA to serve as the sequencing template. This table comes from immunoSEQ multiplex PCR, and its TCRdb copy is limited to in-frame clones, with some not included. The data show about 140,000 clones, roughly 58% seen once. Sample: CD8+ T cells sorted from blood. The receptor set was obtained from a human donor in good health.

This clone showed up many times. This chain uses TRBV21-1 with TRBJ2-7; the table gives TRBD2 as D, unverified against the DNA. TRBV21-1 is a listed pseudogene. The CDR3 runs 10 residues. The CDR3 is CASIMCEQYF. CDR3 in DNA: TGTGCCAGCATTATGTGCGAGCAGTACTTC.

V usage is TRBV27 and J usage is TRBJ2-7; D is undetermined. The germline CDR1 and CDR2 sequences are MNHEY and SMNVEV (reference sequence). This CDR3 is 13 amino acids long. V lost 5 bases to trimming and J lost 7 bases, with 15 bases between them. The CDR3 nucleotides are TGTGCCAGCAGTCGGCCGAATGTCAAGGAGCAGTACTTC. Amino acids: CASSRPNVKEQYF.

The rearrangement links TRBV7-6 to TRBJ1-1; TRBD1 matches 10 bases. The V and J ends lost 2 bases and 4 bases, in that order; junction bases with no gene match: 10. The CDR3 contains 17 residues. CDR1 is SGHVS and CDR2 is FNYEAQ in the germline V gene. CDR3 nucleotides: TGTGCCAGCAGCTTATGGGGACAGGGGCAAGTCGGCACTGAAGCTTTCTTT. Its translation is CASSLWGQGQVGTEAFF.

The chain uses TRBV4-1 and TRBJ2-7; D is perhaps TRBD2 (5 bases). The CDR3 runs to 15 residues. The ends were cut back, 4 bases at V and 3 bases at J, with 16 bases in the middle. The germline gives CDR1 MGHRA, CDR2 YSYEKL. CDR3 DNA sequence: TGCGCCAGCAGCCTGTCAAACCGGGAAAACTACGAGCAGTACTTC. Its protein product is CASSLSNRENYEQYF.